The 5 T cell receptor beta chains reported below all come from one sample, sequenced in a study of regulatory T cells in long-lasting Graves disease. As for time point: newly diagnosed GD, antithyroid drugs for less than 3 months. Researchers made the TCR library from RNA that was extracted from PBMCs. Library construction for TCR beta used iRepertoire HTBI primers and Arm-PCR of CDR3 regions. TCRdb passed the multiplex PCR reads through MiXCR, listing each CDR3 protein once. The repertoire holds some 200,000 distinct CDR3 sequences, about 19% seen once, with approximately 12% in the top ten. Separately, the same data were catalogued under a study of T cells in Graves' hyperthyroidism and ophthalmopathy.

Here the sequenced sample was peripheral blood mononuclear cells (PBMCs), taken at new diagnosis, from a patient treated with antithyroid drugs. The receptors stem from a woman between 25 and 40 years old with Graves disease.

Within the sample, this clonotype is medium-sized. V usage is TRBV2 and J usage is TRBJ1-1; D not resolved. Germline loops: CDR1 SNHLY, CDR2 FYNNEI. V was clipped by 5 bases and J by 2 bases, with 9 bases between them. The CDR3 covers 13 residues. The CDR3 is CASSSQSNTEAFF. The CDR3 DNA sequence: TGTGCCAGCAGTTCACAGTCCAACACTGAAGCTTTCTTT. The whole variable domain, filled in from reference TRBV2 and TRBJ1-1, reads EPEVTQTPSHQVTQMGQEVILRCVPISNHLYFYWYRQILGQKVEFLVSFYNNEISEKSEIFDDQFSVERPDGSNFTLKIRSTKLEDSAMYFCASSSQSNTEAFFGQGTRLTVV.

This clonotype has a count of ten or more. This chain links TRBV2 with TRBJ2-2; a weak D match, TRBD2 (5 bases). This CDR3 region has 14 residues. Trimming left V 6 bases short and J 1 base short, with 9 bases between. CDR1 and CDR2 from the germline V gene are SNHLY and FYNNEI. This chain's CDR3 is CASRSGMNTGELFF. CDR3 bases: TGTGCCAGCAGGTCGGGAATGAACACCGGGGAGCTGTTTTTT.

This clonotype was picked up many times. V usage is TRBV10-3 and J usage is TRBJ1-5; no clear D gene. Germline loops: CDR1 ENHRY, CDR2 SYGVKD. The CDR3 is 14 residues long. V dropped 0 bases and J dropped 5 bases, with 8 bases sitting between them. In nucleotides, the CDR3 is TGTGCCATCAGTGAGTCGCGGGCAGATCAGCCCCAGCATTTT. Translated: CAISESRADQPQHF.

This clonotype was recorded many times. V usage is TRBV12-3 or TRBV12-4 and J usage is TRBJ2-3, with D possibly being TRBD2 (6 bases). V lost 6 bases, J lost 1 base, and 14 bases lay in between. The CDR3 consists of 15 residues. The CDR3 DNA reads as TGTGCCAGCAGCGGGGGAGGCGGGGGCACAGATACGCAGTATTTT. Translating gives CASSGGGGGTDTQYF.

This sequence joins TRBV20-1 and TRBJ2-2, with D unresolved. V dropped 1 base and J dropped 4 bases, with 22 bases sitting between them. The CDR3 contains 18 residues. The germline gives CDR1 DFQATT, CDR2 SNEGSKA (reference sequence). The DNA of the CDR3 is TGCAGTGCTAGAGTTAGGGCCAGTCTCTATTCATTCACCGGGGAGCTGTTTTTT. It specifies CSARVRASLYSFTGELFF.